The clone carrying this T cell receptor (beta chain) has just a few counts. The sample is drawn from a study of blood T cells in healthy people across ages. The CDR3 has 15 residues. Losses at the gene ends were 1 base for V and 3 bases for J; bases not matched to a gene: 2. Primers used in a second PCR of about 7 to 12 cycles were a sample-barcoded 5' primer and a J-beta primer mix. Every molecule of cDNA carried a tag from a template-switch adaptor with 12 random nucleotides. In TCRdb, the 5' RACE reads were re-called with MiXCR into one record per CDR3 protein. Of 750,000 to 850,000 distinct CDR3 sequences in the sample, around 25% were seen once. The same data also went into a second study, on T cells of mothers and their children. Per that study: Each child gave 2.5 million to 3.5 million TCR beta CDR3 reads (each mother, over 9 million).

The chain employs TRBV12-3 or TRBV12-4 and TRBJ2-7, with TRBD2 identical over 11 bases. This TCR was recovered from a boy between 10 and 17 years old in good health. Material for sequencing was blood. The CDR3 sequence is CASSLELAGDYEQYF. The CDR3 nucleotides read TGTGCCAGCAGTTTAGAACTAGCGGGGGACTACGAGCAGTACTTC.